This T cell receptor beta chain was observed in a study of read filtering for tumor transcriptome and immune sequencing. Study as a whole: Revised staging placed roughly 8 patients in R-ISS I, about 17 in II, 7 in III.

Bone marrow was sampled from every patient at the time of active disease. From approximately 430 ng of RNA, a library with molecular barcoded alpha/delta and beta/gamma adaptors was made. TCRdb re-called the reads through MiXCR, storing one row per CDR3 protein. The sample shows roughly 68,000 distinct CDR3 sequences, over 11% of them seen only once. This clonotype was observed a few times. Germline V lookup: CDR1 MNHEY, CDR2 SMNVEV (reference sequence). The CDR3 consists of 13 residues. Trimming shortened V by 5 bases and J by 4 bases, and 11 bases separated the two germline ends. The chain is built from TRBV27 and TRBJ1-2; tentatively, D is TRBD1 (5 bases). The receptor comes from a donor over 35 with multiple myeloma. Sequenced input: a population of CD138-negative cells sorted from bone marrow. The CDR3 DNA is TGTGCCAGCAGTCCCGGACAAGCCTATGGCTACACCTTC. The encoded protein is CASSPGQAYGYTF.